This T cell receptor (beta chain) was documented in a study of T cell repertoires in cytomegalovirus infection. At the level of the study: Signatures in public TCR beta sequences pointed to both CMV infection and matching HLA type. General study points: There were HLA-C-restricted CMV-specific TCR beta clonotypes dominating the ex vivo response.

For this clonotype: Its specificity is unknown.

One entry per CDR3 protein, called by TCRdb with MiXCR from the reads. The sample contains about 180,000 distinct CDR3 sequences, about 18% of which appear only once. Germline assignment: CDR1 MGHDK and CDR2 SYGVNS. The V end was cut by 4 bases, the J end by 7 bases, with 8 bases between. The length of the CDR3 is 11 residues. The source of this sequence is a human donor in good health (CMV status not recorded). Some clones in this sample may be carry-over from other donors' samples. The chain employs TRBV25-1 and TRBJ2-7; D gene ambiguous. Material: CD8+ T cells from PBMCs. CDR3 bases: TGTGCCAGCAGTGCCTTCGGAGAGCAGTACTTC. This gives the protein CASSAFGEQYF.